The 13 T cell receptor beta chains given below trace back to one sample, sequenced in a study of neoadjuvant nivolumab and ipilimumab in lung cancer. Only in-frame clones appear in the TCRdb table, and some are missing; sequencing was by immunoSEQ multiplex PCR. The sample holds 2,500 to 4,000 clones; 88% are singletons and the top ten take approximately 0.9%. This specimen was tumor tissue, taken after neoadjuvant nivolumab, alone or with ipilimumab, at or shortly before surgery. These TCRs come from an adult with non-small cell lung cancer.

This clone showed up just a few times. V is TRBV10-3 and J is TRBJ1-5; tentatively, D is TRBD1 (6 bases). Germline V gene sequence: CDR1 ENHRY, CDR2 SYGVKD. The CDR3 loop spans 15 amino acids. V lost 2 bases and J 7 bases, leaving 15 bases between the germline ends. CDR3 in amino acids: CAISEVTGIVQPQHF. CDR3 DNA sequence: TGTGCCATCAGTGAGGTAACAGGGATAGTACAGCCCCAGCATTTT.

This clone was seen more than once but under ten times. The chain links TRBV7-8 to TRBJ2-7, with D unresolved. Germline lookup yields CDR1 SGHVS and CDR2 FQNEAQ. V was shortened by 5 bases and J by 2 bases, with 7 bases between the two germline ends. The CDR3 totals 12 residues. CDR3 in DNA: TGTGCCAGCAGCACGCAGACCTACGAGCAGTACTTC. Amino acids: CASSTQTYEQYF.

V is TRBV19 and J is TRBJ1-1; D ambiguous. Germline assignment: CDR1 LNHDA and CDR2 SQIVND (reference sequence). V was trimmed by 2 bases and J by 1 base, leaving 5 bases between them. The CDR3 loop spans 13 amino acids. CDR3 DNA: TGTGCCAGTAGTATATTTGGGAACACTGAAGCTTTCTTT. It specifies CASSIFGNTEAFF.

CDR3 coding DNA: TGTGCCAGCTCACCGCGGGATCGGACCGGGGAGCTGTTTTTT. This sequence encodes CASSPRDRTGELFF. The chain uses TRBV18 and TRBJ2-2; the D gene is possibly TRBD2 (6 bases). The CDR3 consists of 14 residues. V lost 3 bases to trimming and J lost 5 bases, with 10 bases between them. Per the germline V gene, CDR1 is KGHSH and CDR2 is LQKENI.

The chain employs TRBV5-4 and TRBJ1-5; the D gene is possibly TRBD1 (6 bases). Trimming took 4 bases from V and 3 from J, leaving 11 bases between them. This CDR3 spans 14 amino acids. Per the germline V gene, CDR1 is SGHNT and CDR2 is YYREEE (reference sequence). In DNA form, the CDR3 reads TGTGCCAGCAGCCTACAGGGAAACAATCAGCCCCAGCATTTT. Amino acid sequence: CASSLQGNNQPQHF.

The rearrangement links TRBV5-1 to TRBJ2-5; 12 positions match TRBD2. CDR3 size: 15 residues. Germline CDR1 reads SGHRS; CDR2 reads YFSETQ. Trimming at V came to 2 bases and at J to 5 bases, leaving 4 bases not matched to a gene. This CDR3 reads CASSFLLAGGETQYF. Written as DNA, the CDR3 is TGCGCCAGCAGCTTTCTACTAGCGGGAGGTGAGACCCAGTACTTC.

The V gene is TRBV7-2, the J gene TRBJ2-1; TRBD2 matches at 10 bases. Germline assignment: CDR1 SGHTA and CDR2 FQGNSA. The CDR3 runs 15 residues. V gave up 2 bases and J gave up 7 bases; unmatched junction bases: 5. For the CDR3, the DNA is TGTGCCAGCAGCTTAATAGCGGGAGGCAGTAATGAGCAGTTCTTC. Translating gives CASSLIAGGSNEQFF.

The chain carries TRBV12-2 and TRBJ1-1. TRBV12-2 corresponds to a pseudogene. The CDR3 is 18 residues long. The CDR3 DNA sequence: TGTGCAAGTCGTTGGTCCCTCTGGTGGCGAGGGTTGAACACTGAAGCTTTCTTT. It codes for CASRWSLWWRGLNTEAFF.

This chain uses TRBV4-2 with TRBJ2-3; TRBD2 might be the D (5 bases). CDR1 and CDR2 (germline): LGHNA, YNFKEQ. The V gene lost 10 bases and the J gene lost 3 bases, with 17 bases spanning the gap. This CDR3 is built from 14 residues. CDR3 nucleotide sequence: TGTGCCACTGCAAGCGGCTCGGGGACAGATACGCAGTATTTT. It encodes CATASGSGTDTQYF.

The chain employs TRBV5-5 and TRBJ2-7; D not certain. CDR3 length equals 11 residues. V dropped 4 bases and J dropped 2 bases, with 4 bases sitting between them. Per germline, CDR1 SGHKS and CDR2 YYEKEE (reference sequence). DNA of the CDR3: TGTGCCAGCAGCAAGACCTACGAGCAGTACTTC. Translated, it gives CASSKTYEQYF.

The V gene is TRBV5-6, the J gene TRBJ2-2; D is perhaps TRBD1 or TRBD2 (5 bases each). V was trimmed by 5 bases and J by 6 bases, leaving 17 bases between them. The germline gives CDR1 SGHDT, CDR2 YYEEEE. This CDR3 has 15 amino acids. CDR3 nucleotides: TGTGCCAGCAGTAGGGACCCCACCGGCGCCGGGGAGCTGTTTTTT. It is translated as CASSRDPTGAGELFF. Together with reference TRBV5-6 and TRBJ2-2, the CDR3 gives the full variable domain: DAGVTQSPTHLIKTRGQQVTLRCSPKSGHDTVSWYQQALGQGPQFIFQYYEEEERQRGNFPDRFSGHQFPNYSSELNVNALLLGDSALYLCASSRDPTGAGELFFGEGSRLTVL.

The rearrangement uses TRBV5-1 and TRBJ2-3; tentative D call: TRBD2 (6 bases). Trimming took 2 bases from V and 5 from J, leaving 6 bases between them. Germline assignment: CDR1 SGHRS and CDR2 YFSETQ. The CDR3 is 12 residues long. The CDR3 reads CASSFGRDTQYF. DNA of the CDR3: TGCGCCAGCAGCTTCGGGAGAGATACGCAGTATTTT.

The V call is TRBV6-6, the J call TRBJ2-1, with no clear D. Germline V lookup: CDR1 MNHNY, CDR2 SVGAGI (reference sequence). V shed 2 bases and J shed 2 bases, with 7 bases lying between them. The CDR3 totals 14 residues. DNA of the CDR3: TGTGCCAGCAGTTACAAGGATACCTACAATGAGCAGTTCTTC. Its protein product is CASSYKDTYNEQFF.